These 9 T cell receptor beta chains originate from one sample sequenced in a study of regulatory T cells in long-lasting Graves disease. Time point meaning: newly diagnosed GD, antithyroid drugs for less than 3 months. Preparation of the TCR library used RNA extracted from PBMCs. Library construction for TCR beta used iRepertoire HTBI primers and Arm-PCR of CDR3 regions. Using its own MiXCR run on the multiplex PCR reads, TCRdb lists one record per CDR3 protein. The sample carries around 480,000 distinct CDR3 sequences, 15% to 20% recorded once. This sample also appeared in a second study, on T cells in Graves' hyperthyroidism and ophthalmopathy.

The source material was peripheral blood mononuclear cells (PBMCs), sampled at new diagnosis, from a patient treated with antithyroid drugs. The receptors were sampled from a man aged 35 to 55 with Graves disease.

This clonotype was counted ten times or more. Germline and junction disagree at one end, which may indicate a read error. The genes are TRBV5-1 and TRBJ2-5, with D possibly being TRBD1 (6 bases). Germline CDR1 is SGHRS and CDR2 is YFSETQ. The CDR3 loop spans 15 amino acids. The chain's CDR3 is CASSLEGTPQETQYF. As DNA, the CDR3 is TGTGCCAGCAGTTTAGAGGGGACACCCCAGGAGACCCAGTACTTC.

The chain carries TRBV11-2 and TRBJ1-1, with a weak D call TRBD1 (5 bases). This CDR3 contains 13 residues. Trimming took 5 bases from V and 7 from J, leaving 14 bases between them. Germline V gene data show CDR1 as SGHAT and CDR2 as FQNNGV. CDR3 in amino acids: CASSPDGGGEAFF. In nucleotides, the CDR3 is TGTGCCAGCAGCCCCGACGGGGGGGGTGAAGCTTTCTTT.

The chain employs TRBV28 and TRBJ1-2, with 8 bases that match TRBD1. Trimming removed 7 bases from V and 4 bases from J; junction bases left unmatched: 11. This CDR3 spans 15 amino acids. CDR1 and CDR2 (germline): MDHEN, SYDVKM. CDR3 sequence: CASTPSGGPSYGYTF. The CDR3 coding sequence is TGTGCCAGCACCCCTTCAGGGGGCCCCAGCTATGGCTACACCTTC.

This clonotype was recorded a few times. This chain joins TRBV10-3 and TRBJ1-3; D might be TRBD1 (5 bases). Germline loops: CDR1 ENHRY, CDR2 SYGVKD. Trimming left V 6 bases short and J 0 bases short, with 9 bases between. This CDR3 has 14 amino acids. The CDR3 reads CAIRTTDSGNTIYF. In DNA, the CDR3 is TGTGCCATCAGGACGACAGACTCTGGAAACACCATATATTTT.

This clonotype was observed many times. The genes are TRBV11-3 and TRBJ1-5, with D uncertain. Germline CDR1 reads SGHNT; CDR2 reads YENEEA. Trimming left V 4 bases short and J 1 base short, with 17 bases between. The CDR3 has 17 residues. The CDR3 sequence: CASSSLCVDSSNQPQHF. The CDR3 DNA is TGTGCCAGCAGCTCCCTCTGTGTTGATTCGAGCAATCAGCCCCAGCATTTT.

CDR3 protein: CASSRANQETQYF. CDR3 coding DNA: TGTGCCAGCAGCCGGGCCAACCAAGAGACCCAGTACTTC. V and J are TRBV14 and TRBJ2-5; D uncertain. The germline gives CDR1 SGHDN, CDR2 FVKESK. Trimming pared 4 bases from V and 0 bases from J, leaving 6 bases between. The CDR3 loop spans 13 amino acids.

Remarks on this clonotype: A much bigger clone sits one base away, suggesting this may be a read error. The J gene is TRBJ2-5, the V gene TRBV6-5, with D unclear. Per the germline V gene, CDR1 is MNHEY and CDR2 is SVGAGI. V was shortened by 2 bases and J by 0 bases, with 4 bases between the two germline ends. The CDR3 runs 13 residues. This chain's CDR3 is CASSYQYQETQYF. Here the CDR3 DNA reads TGTGCCAGCAGTTACCAGTACCAAGAGACCCAGTACTTC.

The V call is TRBV20-1, the J call TRBJ2-7; 11 positions agree with TRBD2. Germline V gene sequence: CDR1 DFQATT, CDR2 SNEGSKA (reference sequence). Trimming cost V 1 base and J 6 bases; bases outside gene matches: 8. This CDR3 region has 15 residues. DNA for the CDR3: TGCAGTGCTAGAGTGGGTAGCGGGAGGGCCACCGAGCAGTACTTC. Protein product: CSARVGSGRATEQYF.

At least ten counts were recorded for this clonotype. CDR3 protein: CAWSVKRDGNIQYF. The CDR3 bases are TGTGCCTGGAGTGTAAAGCGGGATGGAAACATTCAGTACTTC. V is TRBV30 and J is TRBJ2-4; 7 positions agree with TRBD2. J was trimmed by 6 bases and V by 0 bases; bases with no gene match: 5. The germline gives CDR1 GTSNPN, CDR2 SVGIG (reference sequence). There are 14 residues in the CDR3. The whole variable domain, remainder taken from reference TRBV30 and TRBJ2-4, is SQTIHQWPATLVQPVGSPLSLECTVEGTSNPNLYWYRQAAGRGLQLLFYSVGIGQISSEVPQNLSASRPQDRQFILSSKKLLLSDSGFYLCAWSVKRDGNIQYFGAGTRLSVL.